This T cell receptor (beta chain) was sequenced in a study of blood T cell repertoires in COVID-19. Whole-study context: Sources were T cells, B-cell-depleted T cells, or PBMCs; the material itself was cDNA or gDNA.

The CDR3 has 16 residues. The germline V gene encodes CDR1 SEHNR and CDR2 FQNEAQ (reference sequence). J gave up 4 bases and V 0 bases, and 8 bases lay outside the gene matches. Using immunoSEQ multiplex PCR, the repertoire was profiled, and TCRdb retains in-frame clones only, with some absent. This table has about 99,000 clones, roughly 80% appearing once. The sample consisted of peripheral blood. The sequence derives from a man aged 55-75 years with acute or convalescent COVID-19. The chain combines TRBV7-9 with TRBJ2-5; 7 bases are shared with TRBD2. The chain's CDR3 is CASSLAGGRGRETQYF. In DNA form, the CDR3 reads TGTGCCAGCAGCTTAGCGGGAGGGAGAGGTCGAGAGACCCAGTACTTC.